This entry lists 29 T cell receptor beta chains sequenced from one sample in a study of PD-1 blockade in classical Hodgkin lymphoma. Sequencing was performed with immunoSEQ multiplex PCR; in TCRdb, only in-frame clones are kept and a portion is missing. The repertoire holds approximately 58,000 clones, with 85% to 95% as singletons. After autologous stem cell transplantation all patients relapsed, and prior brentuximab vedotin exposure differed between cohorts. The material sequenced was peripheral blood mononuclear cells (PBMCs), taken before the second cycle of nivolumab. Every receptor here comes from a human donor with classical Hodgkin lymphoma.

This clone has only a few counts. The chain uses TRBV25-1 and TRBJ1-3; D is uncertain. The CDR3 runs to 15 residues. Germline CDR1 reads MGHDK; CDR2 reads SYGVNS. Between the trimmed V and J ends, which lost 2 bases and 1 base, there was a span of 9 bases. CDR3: CASSETRSSGNTIYF. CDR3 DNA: TGTGCCAGCAGTGAAACCCGTTCTTCTGGAAACACCATATATTTT.

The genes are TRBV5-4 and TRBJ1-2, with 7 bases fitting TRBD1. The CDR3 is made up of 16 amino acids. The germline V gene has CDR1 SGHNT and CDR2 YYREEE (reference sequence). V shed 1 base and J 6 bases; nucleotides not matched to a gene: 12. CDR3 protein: CASSLPPGQQTDGYTF. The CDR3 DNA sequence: TGTGCCAGCAGCTTGCCTCCGGGACAGCAAACCGATGGCTACACCTTC. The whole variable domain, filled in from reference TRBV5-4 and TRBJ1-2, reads ETGVTQSPTHLIKTRGQQVTLRCSSQSGHNTVSWYQQALGQGPQFIFQYYREEENGRGNFPPRFSGLQFPNYSSELNVNALELDDSALYLCASSLPPGQQTDGYTFGSGTRLTVV.

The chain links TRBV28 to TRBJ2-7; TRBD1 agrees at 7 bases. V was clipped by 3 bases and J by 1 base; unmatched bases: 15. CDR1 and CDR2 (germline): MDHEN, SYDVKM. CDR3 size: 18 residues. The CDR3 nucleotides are TGTGCCAGCAGTTTGTCCTCACAGGGGAAAGATGGGTCCTACGAGCAGTACTTC. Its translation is CASSLSSQGKDGSYEQYF.

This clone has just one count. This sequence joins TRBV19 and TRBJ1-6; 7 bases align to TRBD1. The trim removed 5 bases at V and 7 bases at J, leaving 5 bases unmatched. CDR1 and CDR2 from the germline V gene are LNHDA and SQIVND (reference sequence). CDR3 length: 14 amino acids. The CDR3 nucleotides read TGTGCCAGTAGTCTGCAGGGGGGAAATTCACCCCTCCACTTT. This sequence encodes CASSLQGGNSPLHF. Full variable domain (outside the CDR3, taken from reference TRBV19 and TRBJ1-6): DGGITQSPKYLFRKEGQNVTLSCEQNLNHDAMYWYRQDPGQGLRLIYYSQIVNDFQKGDIAEGYSVSREKKESFPLTVTSAQKNPTAFYLCASSLQGGNSPLHFGNGTRLTVT.

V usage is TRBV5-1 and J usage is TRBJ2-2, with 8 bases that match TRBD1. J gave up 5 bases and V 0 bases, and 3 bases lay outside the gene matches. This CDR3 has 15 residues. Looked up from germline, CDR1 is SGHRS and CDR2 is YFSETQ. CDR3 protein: CASSLATGGTGELFF. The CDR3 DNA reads TGCGCCAGCAGCTTGGCTACAGGGGGGACCGGGGAGCTGTTTTTT.

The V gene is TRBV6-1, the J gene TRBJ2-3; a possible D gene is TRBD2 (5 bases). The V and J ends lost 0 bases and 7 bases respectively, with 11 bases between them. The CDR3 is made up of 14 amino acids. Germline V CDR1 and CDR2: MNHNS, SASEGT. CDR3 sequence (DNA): TGTGCCAGCAGTGAAGCGCACTACGGGAATACGCAGTATTTT. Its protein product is CASSEAHYGNTQYF.

CDR3: CASSEDRGIPYEQYF. The DNA of the CDR3 is TGTGCCAGCAGTGAAGACAGGGGCATACCTTACGAGCAGTACTTC. The chain uses TRBV2 and TRBJ2-7, with 7 bases that match TRBD1. Trimming removed 1 base from V and 4 bases from J; junction bases left unmatched: 7. This CDR3 has 15 amino acids. Germline V gene sequence: CDR1 SNHLY, CDR2 FYNNEI.

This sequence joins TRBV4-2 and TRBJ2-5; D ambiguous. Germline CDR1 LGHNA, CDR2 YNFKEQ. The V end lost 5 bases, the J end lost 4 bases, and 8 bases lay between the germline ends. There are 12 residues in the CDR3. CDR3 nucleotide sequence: TGTGCCAGCAGCTCCGGCGTAGAGACCCAGTACTTC. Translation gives CASSSGVETQYF.

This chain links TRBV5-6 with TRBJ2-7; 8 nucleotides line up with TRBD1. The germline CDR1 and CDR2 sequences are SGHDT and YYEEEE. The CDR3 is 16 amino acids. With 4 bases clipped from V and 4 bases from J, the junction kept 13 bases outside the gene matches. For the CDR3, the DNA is TGTGCCAGCAGCCTAAGCGGACAGGGTGTATATTACGAGCAGTACTTC. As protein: CASSLSGQGVYYEQYF. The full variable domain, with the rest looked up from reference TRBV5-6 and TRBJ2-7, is DAGVTQSPTHLIKTRGQQVTLRCSPKSGHDTVSWYQQALGQGPQFIFQYYEEEERQRGNFPDRFSGHQFPNYSSELNVNALLLGDSALYLCASSLSGQGVYYEQYFGPGTRLTVT.

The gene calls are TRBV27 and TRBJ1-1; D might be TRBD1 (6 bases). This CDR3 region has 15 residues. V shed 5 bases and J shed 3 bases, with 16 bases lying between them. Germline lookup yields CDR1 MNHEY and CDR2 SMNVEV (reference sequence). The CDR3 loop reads CASSIDRTSDTEAFF. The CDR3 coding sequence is TGTGCCAGCAGTATCGACAGGACGTCGGACACTGAAGCTTTCTTT.

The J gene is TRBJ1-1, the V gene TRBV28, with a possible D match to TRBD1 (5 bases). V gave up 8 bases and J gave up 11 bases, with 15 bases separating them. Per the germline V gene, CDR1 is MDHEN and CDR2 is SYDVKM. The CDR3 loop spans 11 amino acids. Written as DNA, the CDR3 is TGTGCCAGCGGACGGGGGGGTAAGGCTTTCTTT. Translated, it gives CASGRGGKAFF.

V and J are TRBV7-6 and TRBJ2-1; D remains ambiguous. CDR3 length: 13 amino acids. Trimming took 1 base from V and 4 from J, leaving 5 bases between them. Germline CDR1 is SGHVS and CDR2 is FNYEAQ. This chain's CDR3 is CASSLEEYNEQFF. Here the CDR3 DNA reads TGTGCCAGCAGCTTAGAGGAATACAATGAGCAGTTCTTC.

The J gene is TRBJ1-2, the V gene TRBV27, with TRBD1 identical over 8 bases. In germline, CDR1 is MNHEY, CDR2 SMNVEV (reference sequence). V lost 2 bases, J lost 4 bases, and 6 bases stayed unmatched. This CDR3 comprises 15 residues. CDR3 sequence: CASSLQGAPFYGYTF. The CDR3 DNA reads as TGTGCCAGCAGTTTACAGGGGGCCCCCTTCTATGGCTACACCTTC.

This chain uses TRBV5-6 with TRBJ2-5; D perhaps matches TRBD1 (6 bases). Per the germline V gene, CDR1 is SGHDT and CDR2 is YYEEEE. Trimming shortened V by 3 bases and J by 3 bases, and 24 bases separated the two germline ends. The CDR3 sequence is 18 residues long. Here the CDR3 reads CASSSLGKFPRTEETQYF. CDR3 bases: TGTGCCAGCAGCTCCCTGGGCAAATTCCCGAGGACAGAAGAGACCCAGTACTTC. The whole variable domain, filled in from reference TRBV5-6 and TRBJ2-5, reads DAGVTQSPTHLIKTRGQQVTLRCSPKSGHDTVSWYQQALGQGPQFIFQYYEEEERQRGNFPDRFSGHQFPNYSSELNVNALLLGDSALYLCASSSLGKFPRTEETQYFGPGTRLLVL.

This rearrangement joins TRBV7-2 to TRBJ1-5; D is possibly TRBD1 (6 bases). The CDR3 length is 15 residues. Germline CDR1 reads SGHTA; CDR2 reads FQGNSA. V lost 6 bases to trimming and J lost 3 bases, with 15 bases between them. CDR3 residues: CASSGGTVYNQPQHF. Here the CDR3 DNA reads TGTGCCAGCAGTGGGGGCACAGTGTACAATCAGCCCCAGCATTTT.

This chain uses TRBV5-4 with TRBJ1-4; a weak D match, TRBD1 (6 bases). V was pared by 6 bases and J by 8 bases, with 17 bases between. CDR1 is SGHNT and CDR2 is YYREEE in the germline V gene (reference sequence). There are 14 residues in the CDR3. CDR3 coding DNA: TGTGCCAGCACCTCTACAGGGCTGGACGAAAAACTGTTTTTT. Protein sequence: CASTSTGLDEKLFF.

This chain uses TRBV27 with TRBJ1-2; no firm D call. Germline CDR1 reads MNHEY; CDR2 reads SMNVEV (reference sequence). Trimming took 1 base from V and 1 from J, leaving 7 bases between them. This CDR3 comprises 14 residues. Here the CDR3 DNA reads TGTGCCAGCAGTTTATGGGGATTTAACTATGGCTACACCTTC. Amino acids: CASSLWGFNYGYTF.

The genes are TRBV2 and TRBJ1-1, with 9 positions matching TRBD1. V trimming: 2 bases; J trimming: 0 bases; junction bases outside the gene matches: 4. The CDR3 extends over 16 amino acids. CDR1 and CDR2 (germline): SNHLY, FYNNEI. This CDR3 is CASSEYRGPVNTEAFF. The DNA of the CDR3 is TGTGCCAGCAGTGAATACAGGGGGCCCGTGAACACTGAAGCTTTCTTT.

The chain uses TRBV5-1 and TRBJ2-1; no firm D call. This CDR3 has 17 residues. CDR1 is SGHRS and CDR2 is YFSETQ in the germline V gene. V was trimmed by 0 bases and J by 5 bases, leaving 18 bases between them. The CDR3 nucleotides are TGCGCCAGCAGCTTGGTGTGGTCTGGGGTAAACCACAATGAGCAGTTCTTC. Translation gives CASSLVWSGVNHNEQFF.

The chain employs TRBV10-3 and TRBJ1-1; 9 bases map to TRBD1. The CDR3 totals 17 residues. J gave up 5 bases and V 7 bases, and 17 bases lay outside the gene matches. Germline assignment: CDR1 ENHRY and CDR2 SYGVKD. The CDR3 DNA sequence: TGTGCCATCAATCCCGCGGGACAGGGACGATCGGGGACTGAAGCTTTCTTT. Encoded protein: CAINPAGQGRSGTEAFF.

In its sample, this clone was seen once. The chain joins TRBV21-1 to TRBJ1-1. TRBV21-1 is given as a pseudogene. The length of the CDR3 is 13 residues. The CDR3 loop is CASDPGENTEAFF. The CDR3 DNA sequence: TGTGCTTCGGACCCAGGAGAGAACACTGAAGCTTTCTTT.

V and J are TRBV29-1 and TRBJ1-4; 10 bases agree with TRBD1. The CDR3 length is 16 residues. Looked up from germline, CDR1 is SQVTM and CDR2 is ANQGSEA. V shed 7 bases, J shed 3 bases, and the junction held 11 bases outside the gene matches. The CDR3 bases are TGCAGCGGATGGGGGACAGGGGAGGAGGCTAATGAAAAACTGTTTTTT. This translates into CSGWGTGEEANEKLFF.

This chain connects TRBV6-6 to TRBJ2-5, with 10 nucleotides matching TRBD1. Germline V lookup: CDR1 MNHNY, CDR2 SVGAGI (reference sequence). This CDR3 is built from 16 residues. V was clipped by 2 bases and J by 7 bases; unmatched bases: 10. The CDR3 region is CASSYGDRGDSGTQYF. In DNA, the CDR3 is TGTGCCAGCAGTTACGGGGACAGGGGTGATTCGGGGACCCAGTACTTC.

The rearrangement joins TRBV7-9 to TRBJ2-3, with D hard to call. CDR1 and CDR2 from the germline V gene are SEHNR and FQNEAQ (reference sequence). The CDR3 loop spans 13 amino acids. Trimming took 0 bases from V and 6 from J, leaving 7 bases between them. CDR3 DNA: TGTGCCAGCAGCTTAGCGCTTGGGGATACGCAGTATTTT. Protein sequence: CASSLALGDTQYF.

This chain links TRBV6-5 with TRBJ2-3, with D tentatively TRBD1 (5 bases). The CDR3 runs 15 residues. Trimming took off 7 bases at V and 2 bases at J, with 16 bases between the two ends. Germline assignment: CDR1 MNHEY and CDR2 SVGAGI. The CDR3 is CASKILRVPTDTQYF. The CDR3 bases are TGTGCCAGCAAAATACTCAGGGTGCCCACAGATACGCAGTATTTT.

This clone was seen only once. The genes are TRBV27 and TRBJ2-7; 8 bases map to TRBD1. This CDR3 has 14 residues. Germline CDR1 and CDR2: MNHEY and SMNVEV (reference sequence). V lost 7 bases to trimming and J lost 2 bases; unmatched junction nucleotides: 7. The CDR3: CASTSGGFPYEQYF. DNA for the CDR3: TGTGCCAGCACTTCAGGGGGCTTCCCCTACGAGCAGTACTTC.

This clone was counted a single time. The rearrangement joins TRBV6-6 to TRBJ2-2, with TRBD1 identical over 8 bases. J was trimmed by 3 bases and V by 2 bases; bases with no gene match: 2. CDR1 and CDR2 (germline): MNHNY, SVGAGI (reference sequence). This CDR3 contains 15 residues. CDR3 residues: CASSYQGADTGELFF. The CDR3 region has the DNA TGTGCCAGCAGTTACCAGGGGGCAGACACCGGGGAGCTGTTTTTT.

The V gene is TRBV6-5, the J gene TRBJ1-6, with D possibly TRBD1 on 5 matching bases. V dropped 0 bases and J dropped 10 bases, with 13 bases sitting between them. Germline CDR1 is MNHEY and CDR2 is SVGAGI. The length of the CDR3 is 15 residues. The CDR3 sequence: CASSYSTSEGSPLHF. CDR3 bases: TGTGCCAGCAGTTACTCGACCTCTGAGGGGTCACCCCTCCACTTT.

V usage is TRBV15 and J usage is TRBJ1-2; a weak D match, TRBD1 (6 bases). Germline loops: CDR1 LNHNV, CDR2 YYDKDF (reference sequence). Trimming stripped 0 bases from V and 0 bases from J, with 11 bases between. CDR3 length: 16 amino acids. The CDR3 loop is CATSRDGSGANYGYTF. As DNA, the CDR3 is TGTGCCACCAGCAGAGATGGTTCAGGGGCTAACTATGGCTACACCTTC.